This TCR beta chain was found in a study of neurological immune-mediated disorders (dated by TCRdb to the late 2010s). For context, the study as a whole: Of the approximately 34 multiple sclerosis patients, 31 had relapsing-remitting MS and 3 had secondary progressive MS. Peripheral blood TCR-beta repertoires from patients with HTLV-I-associated myelopathy (HAM/TSP), patients with multiple sclerosis, and healthy controls were compared in the study using UMI-based sequencing. Longitudinal samples, technical triplicates and paired sorted CD4+ and CD8+ T-cell subsets, alongside PBMC samples, were included among the approximately 100 TCR-beta libraries. The cohort was made up of around 70 subjects, consisting of some 15 HAM/TSP patients, 35 or so multiple sclerosis patients and 20 healthy controls.

Unsorted PBMC libraries were generated from 2 million PBMCs stored in RNAlater at -80 °C until RNA extraction. The multiple sclerosis patients were enrolled in a US clinical protocol that used magnetic resonance imaging to evaluate disease progression. Peripheral blood underwent Ficoll-Hypaque density gradient centrifugation to isolate PBMCs, which were then cryopreserved in liquid nitrogen. The research as a whole found: In a phylogenetic analysis, the repertoires of 18 out of 34 MS patients fell into a single cluster of related CDR3 sequences, pointing to a possible signature at the repertoire level. The highest TCR clonal expansion was observed in HAM/TSP patients, whereas the lowest was observed in MS patients, even when compared with healthy controls. No association of the MS cluster with clinical or MRI features was observed, and the need for larger cohorts was stated by the authors. Expanded clones from different subjects shared no identical CDR3 amino acid sequences, which suggests that TCR-beta repertoires were private in all groups.

cDNA synthesis used template-switch 5'RACE with a primer carrying a 10-nucleotide random unique molecular identifier tagging each TCR transcript. Every sequencing run yielded over 160 million TCR-beta sequences covering 15-18 subjects. The RNeasy kit was used to extract total RNA. The KAPA Real-time Library Amplification kit was used to amplify TCR-beta VDJ regions with primers targeting the TCR constant region and the 5'RACE anchor. Sample indexes and Illumina adaptors were added in a first PCR, after which library yield was increased in a second PCR. After Ampure bead purification, the TCR product of roughly 650 bp was size-selected on a 2% E-gel SizeSelection system. Before pooling, library quality was checked on a Bioanalyzer, concentration was measured with Qubit, and libraries were quantified with the Kapa Library Quantification kit. Paired-end 2 x 150 bp sequencing of the libraries was performed on an Illumina HiSeq 2500. To increase sequence diversity, roughly 24-32% phiX was spiked into each library pool. The source study handled its data this way. Quality-filtered reads were processed with the UMI-based MiGEC pipeline, which removed over 80% of raw TCR sequences during error correction. VDJ genes were aligned to IMGT germline references, and each clonotype was defined by a unique CDR3 amino acid sequence together with V-J genes. VDJtools evaluated clonal expansion, Shannon diversity and CDR3 relatedness (CalcPairwiseDistances, ClusterSamples); CLCbio workbench built phylogenetic trees. Clones with at least 8 unique UMIs were defined as expanded, with this threshold being based on coefficient-of-variation modelling across technical triplicates. The public reads were reprocessed in TCRdb via fastp at Q25 and MiXCR, keeping in-frame beta chains. Each CDR3 protein appears once, grouped with its most common genes and DNA. For this entry, the V and J calls and clone size follow TCRdb and not the study's own pipeline. Across this sample there are just over 50,000 distinct CDR3 sequences, with about 3.5% seen only once. Around 5.6% of the sample lies in the top ten.

This clonotype was counted ten times or more. This clone's antigen is unknown. Per-base quality was not reported, and no clone a single base away is much larger than it. Material: PBMCs. The sequence derives from a man aged 35 to 55 with multiple sclerosis.

The DNA sequence is TGTGCCAGCAGCTTTAGGTACACATCCTACGAGCAGTACTTC. Its coded protein is CASSFRYTSYEQYF. The sequence joins TRBV5-5 to TRBJ2-7; no D gene is confidently identified. V was cut back by 2 bases and J by 1 base, leaving a gap of 10 bases between them. Looking up the germline V gene (reference sequence) yields CDR1 SGHKS and CDR2 YYEKEE. From the cysteine up to the phenylalanine, the CDR3 has a length of 14 residues. CDR3 DNA is the only sequence kept; it has 42 bases, read in frame from the first base.